This T cell receptor beta chain was sequenced during a study of CD4 T cells in relation to SARS-CoV-2 and coronaviruses. This clone has only a few counts. The antigen remains undetermined. The unexposed donors gave CD4+ T cells in 2011-2018, prior to COVID-19. Isolation of CD4+ T cells took place after approximately 11 days in culture. Per the germline V gene, CDR1 is MRHNA and CDR2 is SNTAGT. The ends were cut back, 2 bases at V and 10 bases at J, with 18 bases in the middle. The CDR3 has 15 residues. Profiling relied on immunoSEQ multiplex PCR, and the TCRdb table lists in-frame clones only, not all of them. The sample gives over 15,000 clones, about 80% of which show up once; 30% is in the top ten.

This clonotype was sampled from a human donor in good health. Sequenced input: CD4+ T cells from PBMCs, cultured in vitro. The chain couples TRBV6-4 to TRBJ2-1, with D possibly TRBD2 on 6 matching bases. The CDR3 reads CASSDIGGIGGEQFF. The CDR3 region has the DNA TGTGCCAGCAGTGACATTGGGGGGATAGGCGGCGAGCAGTTCTTC.